This record looks at one T cell receptor (beta chain) sequence and its context. This entry comes from a study of shared clonotypes between healthy human individuals. TCRdb's copy holds only in-frame clones and misses some; the assay was immunoSEQ multiplex PCR. In the table there are 2 million to 2.5 million clones, about 90% of which are singletons. Germline assignment: CDR1 SGHRS and CDR2 YFSETQ. After removal of 0 bases from V and 8 bases from J, the junction contained 6 bases not matched to a gene. There are 15 residues in the CDR3. The rearrangement links TRBV5-1 to TRBJ2-1, with 9 positions matching TRBD2. This TCR was recovered from a man between 18 and 29 years old in good health. Some clones in this sample may be carry-over from other donors' samples. The sample consisted of naive CD4+ T cells from PBMCs. Subset: CD45RA+ positively selected. The CDR3 nucleotides are TGCGCCAGCAGCTTGGTCGCGGGAGGGAGCGATGAGCAGTTCTTC. Its protein product is CASSLVAGGSDEQFF.